Each of the 29 T cell receptor beta chains below was sequenced from the same sample in a study of graft-versus-host responses after intestinal transplantation. Sequenced by immunoSEQ multiplex PCR; TCRdb stores in-frame clones only, minus some. The data hold approximately 8,200 clones, with about three quarters observed a single time. Intraepithelial plus lamina propria lymphocytes were released by processing graft tissue. The source material was ileum tissue, sampled 226 days after intestinal transplant. Source of these receptors: a human patient who received an intestinal transplant, so some T cells may come from the graft donor.

The rearrangement joins TRBV28 to TRBJ1-4, with TRBD1 identical over 8 bases. The germline gives CDR1 MDHEN, CDR2 SYDVKM. This CDR3 is 15 amino acids long. The junction had 12 bases not matched to a gene; V was cut back by 7 bases and J by 8 bases. The DNA of the CDR3 is TGTGCCAGCAACCCCCACAGGGGGGCGAGGGAAAAACTGTTTTTT. Its translation is CASNPHRGAREKLFF.

This rearrangement joins TRBV4-1 to TRBJ1-2; D remains unclear. Germline V lookup: CDR1 MGHRA, CDR2 YSYEKL. CDR3 length equals 14 residues. V dropped 0 bases and J dropped 1 base, with 6 bases sitting between them. This chain's CDR3 is CASSQDGINYGYTF. CDR3 nucleotide sequence: TGCGCCAGCAGCCAAGACGGGATTAACTATGGCTACACCTTC.

V and J are TRBV18 and TRBJ2-7, with unresolved D. CDR1 is KGHSH and CDR2 is LQKENI in the germline V gene. The CDR3 is 13 residues long. Trimming took off 3 bases at V and 5 bases at J, with 11 bases between the two ends. Written as DNA, the CDR3 is TGTGCCAGCTCACCCGCGAGAGAGGACGAGCAGTACTTC. It encodes CASSPAREDEQYF.

CDR3 loop: CASSPRAGLGYTF. CDR3 in DNA: TGTGCCAGCAGCCCCCGAGCGGGACTCGGCTACACCTTC. V gene TRBV9 combines with J gene TRBJ1-2, with a possible D match to TRBD1 (5 bases). CDR3 length equals 13 residues. The germline V gene encodes CDR1 SGDLS and CDR2 YYNGEE. V shed 4 bases and J shed 8 bases, with 15 bases lying between them.

This chain uses TRBV29-1 with TRBJ2-2; the match to TRBD1 covers 7 bases. CDR1 is SQVTM and CDR2 is ANQGSEA in the germline V gene. With V trimmed by 4 bases and J by 6 bases, 11 bases remained unmatched. CDR3 size: 15 residues. CDR3 region: CSVVGTDRAAGELFF. In nucleotides, the CDR3 is TGCAGCGTTGTTGGAACCGACAGGGCGGCCGGGGAGCTGTTTTTT.

The chain couples TRBV19 to TRBJ2-2; unclear D gene. This CDR3 contains 14 residues. Between the trimmed V and J ends, which lost 2 bases and 2 bases, there was a span of 6 bases. Looked up from germline, CDR1 is LNHDA and CDR2 is SQIVND (reference sequence). Here the CDR3 DNA reads TGTGCCAGTAGTATATCAACAAACACCGGGGAGCTGTTTTTT. It translates to CASSISTNTGELFF.

The chain links TRBV11-2 to TRBJ1-2; D remains ambiguous. The CDR3 extends over 14 amino acids. V was pared by 2 bases and J by 3 bases, with 10 bases between. From germline, CDR1 is SGHAT and CDR2 FQNNGV. The CDR3 nucleotides read TGTGCCAGCAGCTTATGGGCGGGAGACTATGGCTACACCTTC. It codes for CASSLWAGDYGYTF.

The chain recombines TRBV28 with TRBJ1-2; D possibly corresponds to TRBD1 (6 bases). Trimming removed 2 bases from V and 4 bases from J, with 17 bases in between. The CDR3 consists of 16 residues. Germline V gene sequence: CDR1 MDHEN, CDR2 SYDVKM. The CDR3 reads CASSLPSRGAVYGYTF. CDR3 nucleotide sequence: TGTGCCAGCAGTTTACCTTCACGGGGGGCGGTCTATGGCTACACCTTC.

The chain couples TRBV4-1 to TRBJ2-7, with 11 positions matching TRBD2. With V trimmed by 5 bases and J by 0 bases, 3 bases remained unmatched. The CDR3 extends over 15 amino acids. Germline CDR1 and CDR2: MGHRA and YSYEKL. CDR3 residues: CASSAGTSGSYEQYF. The CDR3 DNA is TGCGCCAGCAGCGCCGGGACTAGCGGCTCCTACGAGCAGTACTTC.

The chain links TRBV6-1 to TRBJ1-2; tentative D call: TRBD1 (5 bases). Trimming took 6 bases from V and 0 from J, leaving 8 bases between them. Germline V CDR1 and CDR2: MNHNS, SASEGT. The CDR3 length is 13 residues. DNA for the CDR3: TGTGCCAGCAGACTGACAGCTAACTATGGCTACACCTTC. This gives the protein CASRLTANYGYTF.

Remarks on this clone: An end of the junction does not agree with germline; a read error may underlie this. The chain couples TRBV4-3 to TRBJ1-2, with TRBD1 matching over 7 bases. From germline, CDR1 is LGHNA and CDR2 YSLEER. The CDR3 totals 14 residues. CDR3 residues: CASSKDRANYGYTF. The CDR3 bases are TGCGCCAGCAGCAAAGACAGGGCTAACTATGGCTACACCTTC.

The rearrangement links TRBV18 to TRBJ2-7; 7 positions agree with TRBD1. V lost 3 bases, J lost 1 base, and 0 bases stayed unmatched. The CDR3 totals 13 residues. Germline CDR1 and CDR2: KGHSH and LQKENI. The CDR3 region is CASSPGQSYEQYF. The CDR3 bases are TGTGCCAGCTCACCGGGACAGTCCTACGAGCAGTACTTC.

J is TRBJ2-1 and V is TRBV27, with TRBD1 matching 8 bases. With V trimmed by 2 bases and J by 4 bases, 4 bases remained unmatched. CDR1 is MNHEY and CDR2 is SMNVEV in the germline V gene (reference sequence). The CDR3 loop spans 15 amino acids. The CDR3 bases are TGTGCCAGCAGTTTAACACAGGGGGGATACAATGAGCAGTTCTTC. This gives the protein CASSLTQGGYNEQFF.

The chain recombines TRBV7-2 with TRBJ2-3; D remains unclear. The CDR3 has 13 residues. Trimming pared 1 base from V and 3 bases from J, leaving 5 bases between. Germline V gives CDR1 SGHTA, CDR2 FQGNSA. The CDR3 nucleotides read TGTGCCAGCAGCTTAGTCTCGACAGATACGCAGTATTTT. This codes for CASSLVSTDTQYF.

The chain has TRBV27 and TRBJ2-1; 11 bases agree with TRBD2. Germline CDR1 is MNHEY and CDR2 is SMNVEV (reference sequence). V lost 5 bases and J lost 8; bases outside the gene matches: 11. The CDR3 totals 16 residues. CDR3 nucleotide sequence: TGTGCCAGCAGTACCCAAGCTAGCGGGAGGTTTTATGAGCAGTTCTTC. Its translation is CASSTQASGRFYEQFF.

The chain has TRBV10-3 and TRBJ2-3; D uncertain. CDR1 ENHRY and CDR2 SYGVKD come from the germline V gene. This CDR3 is built from 13 residues. Trimming pared 0 bases from V and 4 bases from J, leaving 5 bases between. CDR3 sequence: CAISESRADTQYF. The DNA of the CDR3 is TGTGCCATCAGTGAGTCTAGAGCAGATACGCAGTATTTT.

The V and J genes are TRBV5-8 and TRBJ2-3, with 7 positions matching TRBD1. Germline lookup yields CDR1 SGHTS and CDR2 YDEGEE. The CDR3 is 17 amino acids. The ends lost 4 bases at V and 0 bases at J; junction bases unmatched: 11. The CDR3 sequence is CASSKTLGQSSTDTQYF. CDR3 bases: TGTGCCAGCAGCAAAACCTTGGGACAGTCTAGCACAGATACGCAGTATTTT. The full variable domain, in which reference TRBV5-8 and TRBJ2-3 provide the parts outside the CDR3, is EAGVTQSPTHLIKTRGQQATLRCSPISGHTSVYWYQQALGLGLQFLLWYDEGEERNRGNFPPRFSGRQFPNYSSELNVNALELEDSALYLCASSKTLGQSSTDTQYFGPGTRLTVL.

This chain links TRBV9 with TRBJ1-1; no clear D. This CDR3 is 13 amino acids long. Germline values: CDR1 SGDLS, CDR2 YYNGEE. Trimming took off 0 bases at V and 11 bases at J, with 14 bases between the two ends. DNA of the CDR3: TGTGCCAGCAGCGTAGATTGGGCAGGTGAGGCTTTCTTT. This translates into CASSVDWAGEAFF.

This clone was detected a few times. The sample has other DNA sequences that encode this CDR3 too. The chain combines TRBV6-1 with TRBJ2-1; D is undetermined. Trimming shortened V by 1 base and J by 4 bases, and 11 bases separated the two germline ends. CDR1 MNHNS and CDR2 SASEGT come from the germline V gene. The CDR3 runs 15 residues. CDR3 sequence reads: CASSEEVRLYNEQFF. The CDR3 DNA is TGTGCCAGCAGTGAAGAGGTCAGGCTATACAATGAGCAGTTCTTC.

The chain uses TRBV6-6 and TRBJ2-7, with 7 bases identical to TRBD2. CDR3 length: 14 amino acids. CDR1 is MNHNY and CDR2 is SVGAGI in the germline V gene (reference sequence). The J segment lost 0 bases and the V segment lost 5 bases, leaving 4 bases of the junction unmatched. CDR3 loop: CASSRGGSSYEQYF. CDR3 DNA sequence: TGTGCCAGCAGTCGCGGGGGTAGCTCCTACGAGCAGTACTTC.

The rearrangement links TRBV2 to TRBJ2-3; unclear D gene. Germline CDR1 reads SNHLY; CDR2 reads FYNNEI. This CDR3 spans 14 amino acids. V dropped 3 bases and J dropped 0 bases, with 7 bases sitting between them. The CDR3 DNA sequence: TGTGCCAGCAGTGACTCTACCAGCACAGATACGCAGTATTTT. This gives the protein CASSDSTSTDTQYF.

This sequence joins TRBV6-4 and TRBJ2-3; 8 bases line up with TRBD1. CDR3 length equals 15 residues. Losses at the gene ends were 5 bases for V and 0 bases for J; bases not matched to a gene: 4. Germline CDR1 is MRHNA and CDR2 is SNTAGT. In nucleotides, the CDR3 is TGTGCCAGCAGTACCGGGACAGGTAGCACAGATACGCAGTATTTT. Protein sequence: CASSTGTGSTDTQYF.

This chain uses TRBV2 with TRBJ1-2; D might be TRBD1 (5 bases). The CDR3 covers 18 residues. V lost 5 bases to trimming and J lost 8 bases, with 30 bases between them. Germline V gene data show CDR1 as SNHLY and CDR2 as FYNNEI. The CDR3 region has the DNA TGTGCCAGCAGTCGACAGACCTGGGACTGGGGTGGAGAGGGCGGCTACACCTTC. It codes for CASSRQTWDWGGEGGYTF.

V and J are TRBV9 and TRBJ2-1; 10 positions match TRBD2. CDR1 is SGDLS and CDR2 is YYNGEE in the germline V gene. Unmatched junction bases numbered 8, after V lost 0 bases and J lost 8 bases. The CDR3 runs to 16 residues. CDR3 loop: CASSVGSLAGTHEQFF. CDR3 nucleotides: TGTGCCAGCAGCGTAGGGTCACTAGCGGGGACCCATGAGCAGTTCTTC.

The rearrangement uses TRBV5-4 and TRBJ2-5; D is unresolved. V lost 2 bases to trimming and J lost 5 bases, with 10 bases between them. CDR3 length: 13 residues. Germline CDR1 reads SGHNT; CDR2 reads YYREEE (reference sequence). The CDR3 DNA reads as TGTGCCAGCAGCTTCGACCCGAGGGAGACCCAGTACTTC. This translates into CASSFDPRETQYF.

The rearrangement links TRBV7-8 to TRBJ2-7, with 8 bases fitting TRBD2. V lost 7 bases and J lost 5; bases outside the gene matches: 13. Germline V gives CDR1 SGHVS, CDR2 FQNEAQ. This CDR3 has 15 residues. The CDR3 loop reads CASTKPAGGSNEQYF. CDR3 DNA sequence: TGTGCCAGCACCAAACCGGCGGGAGGTTCCAACGAGCAGTACTTC. Based on the CDR3 plus reference TRBV7-8 and TRBJ2-7, the full variable domain is GAGVSQSPRYKVAKRGQDVALRCDPISGHVSLFWYQQALGQGPEFLTYFQNEAQLDKSGLPSDRFFAERPEGSVSTLKIQRTQQEDSAVYLCASTKPAGGSNEQYFGPGTRLTVT.

The V and J genes are TRBV20-1 and TRBJ2-5, with D possibly being TRBD1 (6 bases). CDR1 and CDR2 (germline): DFQATT, SNEGSKA (reference sequence). The CDR3 extends over 11 amino acids. With 8 bases removed from V and 5 bases from J, the gap between germline ends came to 12 bases. The CDR3 spells CSPGQPETQYF. CDR3 in DNA: TGCAGTCCTGGACAGCCGGAGACCCAGTACTTC.

The chain links TRBV6-5 to TRBJ2-7, with 11 positions matching TRBD2. Germline values: CDR1 MNHEY, CDR2 SVGAGI. The CDR3 consists of 15 residues. Losses at the gene ends were 6 bases for V and 2 bases for J; bases not matched to a gene: 6. The CDR3 DNA follows: TGTGCCAGCAGCCGTCCGGGACTAGCGGCCTACGAGCAGTACTTC. It encodes CASSRPGLAAYEQYF.

The V and J genes are TRBV19 and TRBJ1-2; D perhaps matches TRBD1 (5 bases). CDR1 LNHDA and CDR2 SQIVND come from the germline V gene (reference sequence). With 6 bases removed from V and 6 bases from J, the gap between germline ends came to 14 bases. The CDR3 consists of 13 residues. The CDR3 region has the DNA TGTGCCAGTAGGCCGACGGGGGAGGATGGCTACACCTTC. Amino acid sequence: CASRPTGEDGYTF.